This entry features one T cell receptor beta chain sequence. No antigen is known for it. The sample originates from a study of vaccination and CD4 T cells after COVID-19. Treatment indicated: roughly 10-day PBMC culture with coronavirus spike peptide pools or control peptides (ViraFEST assay). Oncomine TCR Beta short-read sequencing was applied to DNA from cultured CD4+ T cells. TCRdb processed the PCR reads anew with MiXCR; each CDR3 protein has one entry. The sample lists under 20,000 distinct CDR3 sequences, around 29% seen once, with about 15% in the top ten. V lost 4 bases, J lost 2 bases, and 17 bases lay in between. Germline V CDR1 and CDR2: MNHEY, SVGEGT. This CDR3 spans 16 amino acids.

The sequence was obtained from a human donor with COVID-19. The rearrangement links TRBV6-2 or TRBV6-3 to TRBJ1-2; no firm D call. Sequenced sample: cultured CD4+ T cells from blood. For the CDR3, the DNA is TGTGCCAGCAGTTTCGGTCGCCCGGAGATGAACTATGGCTACACCTTC. It codes for CASSFGRPEMNYGYTF.